This T cell receptor (beta chain) was identified during a study of blood T cell repertoires in COVID-19. Across the study: Samples of COVID-19 (acute and convalescent) were obtained from the United States, Italy and Spain. Sample material is recorded as cDNA or gDNA derived from T cells, B-cell-depleted T cells, or PBMCs.

The CDR3 sequence is 15 residues long. The V end lost 1 base, the J end lost 3 bases, and 13 bases lay between the germline ends. Germline V lookup: CDR1 SGHAT, CDR2 FQNNGV. Per the original data handling: Estimation of nucleated cell counts was performed using reference gene primer amplification. Clones were read by immunoSEQ multiplex PCR, and TCRdb kept only the in-frame ones, dropping some. The D gene and trimming were derived from the DNA, and the V and J assignments and clone size from that table. The sample lists about 64,000 clones, 75% to 95% occurring once. The specimen sequenced was peripheral blood. The clonotype comes from a woman of 80 years or more with active COVID-19. The rearrangement uses TRBV11-2 and TRBJ2-7, with D possibly matching TRBD2 (6 bases). The chain's CDR3 is CASSLGDGTYYEQYF. The CDR3 bases are TGTGCCAGCAGCTTAGGGGACGGGACTTACTACGAGCAGTACTTC.